This TCR beta chain was sequenced in a study of cytomegalovirus exposure and HLA in healthy donors. CDR1 is GTSNPN, CDR2 SVGIG, per germline (reference sequence). The CDR3 has 15 amino acids. V lost 1 base and J lost 4; bases outside the gene matches: 6. The PCR contained 60 Vbeta and 13 Jbeta primers. Original handling: In a later analysis, of tens of millions of unique beta chains, roughly 11 million appeared in at least two donors. TCRdb keeps only in-frame clones here, not all; method: immunoSEQ multiplex PCR. That table gives V, J and clone size, and the DNA gave D and trimming. The repertoire consists of over 85,000 clones, with about four fifths occurring once and the leading ten covering 4.5% to 6.5%. General study results and limits: The listing of 150 to 200 TCR beta chains classed them as cytomegalovirus-associated. Whilst most TCR sequences proved rare, a subset of public TCRs occurred across many donors. CMV serostatus was the sole immune exposure data available.

About this clone: Its specificity is unknown.

The specimen was PBMCs. V and J are TRBV30 and TRBJ2-1; 8 positions agree with TRBD2. This sequence originates from a man between 35 and 55 years old in good health and CMV-seropositive. This chain's CDR3 is CAWSGSGGEYNEQFF. The CDR3, as DNA: TGTGCCTGGAGTGGATCGGGAGGGGAGTACAATGAGCAGTTCTTC. The full variable domain, rest sourced from reference TRBV30 and TRBJ2-1, is SQTIHQWPATLVQPVGSPLSLECTVEGTSNPNLYWYRQAAGRGLQLLFYSVGIGQISSEVPQNLSASRPQDRQFILSSKKLLLSDSGFYLCAWSGSGGEYNEQFFGPGTRLTVL.